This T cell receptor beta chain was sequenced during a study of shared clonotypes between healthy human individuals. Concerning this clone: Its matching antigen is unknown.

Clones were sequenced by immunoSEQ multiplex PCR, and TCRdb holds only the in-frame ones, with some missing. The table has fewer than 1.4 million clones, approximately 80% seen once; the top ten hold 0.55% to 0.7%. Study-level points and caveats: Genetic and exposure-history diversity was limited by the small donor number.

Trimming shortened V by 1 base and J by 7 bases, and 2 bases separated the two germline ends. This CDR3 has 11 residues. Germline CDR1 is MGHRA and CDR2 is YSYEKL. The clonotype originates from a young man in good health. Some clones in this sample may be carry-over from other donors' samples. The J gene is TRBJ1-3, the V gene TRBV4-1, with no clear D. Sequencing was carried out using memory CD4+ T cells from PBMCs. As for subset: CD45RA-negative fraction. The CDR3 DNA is TGCGCCAGCAGCCAAGTTAACACCATATATTTT. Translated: CASSQVNTIYF.